The 17 T cell receptor beta chains below all came from one sample that was sequenced in a study of cytomegalovirus exposure and HLA in healthy donors. The PCR had 60 Vbeta and 13 Jbeta primers. Clones were sequenced by immunoSEQ multiplex PCR, and TCRdb holds only the in-frame ones, with some missing. Of under 150,000 clones in the sample, about 80% were seen once. The sample comprised PBMCs. The source is a man aged 18 to 35 in good health and CMV-seronegative.

The V call is TRBV7-2, the J call TRBJ2-1, with 15 nucleotides matching TRBD2. This CDR3 is 14 amino acids long. The V segment lost 4 bases and the J segment 15 bases; nucleotides outside the gene matches: 7. Germline values: CDR1 SGHTA, CDR2 FQGNSA. The CDR3 here is CASSYGTSGRRGFF. As DNA, the CDR3 is TGTGCCAGCAGCTATGGGACTAGCGGGAGGCGGGGGTTCTTC.

The chain is built from TRBV9 and TRBJ2-3; 8 positions agree with TRBD2. Germline CDR1 reads SGDLS; CDR2 reads YYNGEE. This CDR3 contains 14 residues. V lost 3 bases to trimming and J lost 0 bases; unmatched junction nucleotides: 0. CDR3 loop: CASSASGSTDTQYF. The CDR3 DNA is TGTGCCAGCAGCGCTAGCGGGAGCACAGATACGCAGTATTTT.

The chain has TRBV6-6 and TRBJ2-5; possibly TRBD1 for D (6 bases). V was cut by 0 bases and J by 5 bases, with 10 bases left in between. CDR1 is MNHNY, CDR2 SVGAGI, per germline (reference sequence). This CDR3 comprises 14 residues. CDR3 in DNA: TGTGCCAGCAGTTACTCTACAGGGCGGGAGACCCAGTACTTC. It is translated as CASSYSTGRETQYF.

J is TRBJ2-7 and V is TRBV6-1, with D tentatively TRBD2 (6 bases). The CDR3 length is 14 residues. V lost 6 bases to trimming and J lost 4 bases, with 16 bases between them. The germline CDR1 and CDR2 sequences are MNHNS and SASEGT. The CDR3 DNA reads as TGTGCCAGCAGCCTTCTGGGGACTCCTTACGAGCAGTACGTC. Its translation is CASSLLGTPYEQYV.

V is TRBV28 and J is TRBJ2-1; possible D gene TRBD1, 7 bases. V lost 7 bases and J 7 bases, leaving 20 bases between the germline ends. Germline CDR1 MDHEN, CDR2 SYDVKM. The CDR3 length is 15 residues. The CDR3 loop is CASKTRQGGRNEQFF. In DNA form, the CDR3 reads TGTGCCAGCAAAACTAGACAGGGAGGTAGGAATGAGCAGTTCTTC.

This clone appeared a single time. This chain uses TRBV19 with TRBJ2-5; 7 bases are shared with TRBD1. In germline, CDR1 is LNHDA, CDR2 SQIVND (reference sequence). The CDR3 is 13 residues long. V shed 2 bases, J shed 5 bases, and the junction held 2 bases outside the gene matches. The CDR3 sequence is CASSIRDSETQYF. DNA of the CDR3: TGTGCCAGTAGTATAAGGGACAGTGAGACCCAGTACTTC.

The chain joins TRBV2 to TRBJ2-3, with 7 bases fitting TRBD2. Unmatched junction bases numbered 13, after V lost 6 bases and J lost 4 bases. This CDR3 has 16 amino acids. Germline V CDR1 and CDR2: SNHLY, FYNNEI. The DNA for the CDR3 is TGTGCCAGCAGGCTCGTTGGGGGGGGTGCGGCAGATACGCAGTATTTT. Amino acids: CASRLVGGGAADTQYF.

This chain joins TRBV5-1 and TRBJ2-5; TRBD2 agrees at 7 bases. This CDR3 comprises 14 residues. After removal of 7 bases from V and 6 bases from J, the junction contained 12 bases not matched to a gene. Germline V lookup: CDR1 SGHRS, CDR2 YFSETQ. CDR3 in amino acids: CASGGAGVAQTQYF. The CDR3 DNA reads TGCGCCAGCGGTGGGGCGGGAGTAGCCCAGACCCAGTACTTC.

This clone was detected once. CDR3 in amino acids: CATSWPPGGTEAFF. CDR3 DNA: TGTGCCACCAGCTGGCCCCCGGGGGGCACTGAAGCTTTCTTT. This chain joins TRBV15 and TRBJ1-1; weak D call: TRBD1 (5 bases). The length of the CDR3 is 14 residues. Trimming shortened V by 5 bases and J by 4 bases, and 14 bases separated the two germline ends. The V gene's germline CDR1 is LNHNV and CDR2 YYDKDF (reference sequence).

On this clone itself: Sequence at one end of the junction differs from germline and may be a read error. V usage is TRBV9 and J usage is TRBJ2-3; TRBD2 matches at 13 bases. The CDR3 covers 18 residues. In germline, CDR1 is SGDLS, CDR2 YYNGEE. CDR3 protein: CASSVGGTSGTRTDTQYF. In nucleotides, the CDR3 is TGTGCCAGCAGCGTAGGAGGGACTAGCGGGACCCGCACGGATACGCAGTATTTT.

The rearrangement links TRBV20-1 to TRBJ1-2; tentative D call: TRBD1 (5 bases). Germline values: CDR1 DFQATT, CDR2 SNEGSKA (reference sequence). Trimming cost V 6 bases and J 0 bases, with 5 bases left between them. The CDR3 is 11 residues long. In DNA, the CDR3 is TGCAGTGCGACAGCTAACTATGGCTACACCTTC. Translated: CSATANYGYTF.

The V call is TRBV5-4, the J call TRBJ2-2; no reliable D call. V dropped 4 bases and J dropped 1 base, with 5 bases sitting between them. There are 13 residues in the CDR3. CDR1 is SGHNT, CDR2 YYREEE, per germline (reference sequence). The CDR3, as DNA: TGTGCCAGCAGCCCAGAGAACACCGGGGAGCTGTTTTTT. This codes for CASSPENTGELFF.

In its sample, this clone was seen a few times. The V call is TRBV5-6, the J call TRBJ1-6; no clear D gene. The CDR3 is made up of 15 amino acids. The V gene lost 1 base and the J gene lost 9 bases, with 14 bases spanning the gap. Germline V gene data show CDR1 as SGHDT and CDR2 as YYEEEE. The CDR3 DNA reads as TGTGCCAGCAGCTTGCGTATCTTGAAGAGTTCACCCCTCCACTTT. Its translation is CASSLRILKSSPLHF.

This rearrangement joins TRBV5-1 to TRBJ2-2, with 8 bases matching TRBD1. Looked up from germline, CDR1 is SGHRS and CDR2 is YFSETQ. The CDR3 runs 17 residues. Germline trimming cut 1 base from V and 2 bases from J; bases unmatched to any gene: 7. CDR3 nucleotide sequence: TGCGCCAGCAGCTTGACTGGGACAGGAGTAAACACCGGGGAGCTGTTTTTT. This translates into CASSLTGTGVNTGELFF.

This rearrangement joins TRBV28 to TRBJ2-5; D gene uncertain. The end of the DNA aligns better with TRBJ2-7, so the J call may be wrong. The CDR3 has 10 residues. Germline values: CDR1 MDHEN, CDR2 SYDVKM. CDR3: CASSAFEQYF. The CDR3 nucleotides are TGTGCCAGCAGTGCCTTCGAGCAGTACTTC.

In the case of this clone: A much larger clone lies one base from this, so it may be a read error. The chain has TRBV2 and TRBJ1-6; 9 nucleotides align to TRBD1. CDR3 size: 13 residues. CDR1 is SNHLY and CDR2 is FYNNEI in the germline V gene. V shed 6 bases, J shed 6 bases, and the junction held 0 bases outside the gene matches. The chain's CDR3 is CASRDRGNSPLHF. DNA of the CDR3: TGTGCCAGCAGGGACAGGGGTAATTCACCCCTCCACTTT.

Concerning this clone: A junction end diverges from the germline sequence, so it may reflect a read error. V gene TRBV10-2 combines with J gene TRBJ1-4; unclear D gene. This CDR3 comprises 13 residues. Germline CDR1 and CDR2: WSHSY and SAAADI. The CDR3 DNA follows: TGCGCCGGCAGTGGCGGGAATGGCGAAAAACTGTTTTTT. It is translated as CAGSGGNGEKLFF.